A single sample gave rise to the 31 T cell receptor beta chains below, sequenced in a study of control samples from healthy donors and cancer patients (dated by TCRdb to about 2020). Receptors were amplified or captured by the immunoSEQ multiplex PCR assay. This is the immuneACCESS table as TCRdb keeps it, with only in-frame sequences that have V and J called. A part of the clones is gone; compared with another copy, unresolved V genes explain less than half, and the rest is unexplained. In all, the sample holds more than 100,000 clones, and about 87% of those were seen once. 3% to 4% of the sample belongs to the ten largest clones. Specimen: blood. The receptors derive from a middle-aged man in good health.

The chain recombines TRBV10-2 with TRBJ1-1, with D possibly TRBD1 on 5 matching bases. Trimming shortened V by 0 bases and J by 2 bases, and 16 bases separated the two germline ends. CDR1 and CDR2 (germline): WSHSY, SAAADI. The CDR3 extends over 17 amino acids. This CDR3 is CASSESPGAGPNTEAFF. The CDR3, as DNA: TGCGCCAGCAGTGAGTCCCCGGGAGCGGGACCTAACACTGAAGCTTTCTTT.

The chain couples TRBV5-1 to TRBJ2-3; D unclear. The CDR3 runs to 14 residues. Germline CDR1 and CDR2: SGHRS and YFSETQ. The V end lost 4 bases, the J end lost 6 bases, and 15 bases lay between the germline ends. CDR3 in DNA: TGCGCCAGCAGCCCCCTTTTAGGAGCGGATACGCAGTATTTT. Translating gives CASSPLLGADTQYF.

The CDR3: CASGTGNEQYF. In DNA, the CDR3 is TGTGCCAGCGGGACAGGGAACGAGCAGTACTTC. This sequence joins TRBV27 and TRBJ2-7, with 9 bases fitting TRBD1. The CDR3 is 11 residues long. In germline, CDR1 is MNHEY, CDR2 SMNVEV (reference sequence). The V segment lost 8 bases and the J segment 5 bases; nucleotides outside the gene matches: 1.

This chain joins TRBV13 and TRBJ1-4, with 8 bases lining up with TRBD1. CDR1 and CDR2 (germline): PRHDT, FYEKMQ (reference sequence). The ends lost 5 bases at V and 7 bases at J; junction bases unmatched: 6. This CDR3 has 14 residues. The CDR3 sequence is CASSPRGHGEKLFF. The CDR3 DNA reads as TGTGCCAGCAGCCCCAGGGGGCACGGTGAAAAACTGTTTTTT.

V and J are TRBV25-1 and TRBJ2-3; perhaps TRBD2 as D (6 bases). The CDR3 has 16 residues. Trimming removed 3 bases at V and 1 base at J, with 14 bases between. Germline CDR1 and CDR2: MGHDK and SYGVNS. The CDR3 sequence is CASSDRSSGRTDTQYF. The CDR3, as DNA: TGTGCCAGCAGTGATCGGAGTAGCGGACGCACAGATACGCAGTATTTT.

The CDR3, as DNA: TGTGCCAGCAGCCAAGAGATACTTTCGACTTACAATGAGCAGTTCTTC. This codes for CASSQEILSTYNEQFF. V is TRBV4-2 and J is TRBJ2-1, with D unclear. Germline CDR1 reads LGHNA; CDR2 reads YNFKEQ. Trimming shortened V by 0 bases and J by 4 bases, and 13 bases separated the two germline ends. The CDR3 spans 16 residues.

This sequence joins TRBV9 and TRBJ1-2, with no clear D. Germline CDR1 and CDR2: SGDLS and YYNGEE. V lost 1 base to trimming and J lost 0 bases, with 4 bases between them. The CDR3 runs to 13 residues. This CDR3 is CASSVKANYGYTF. The CDR3 nucleotides read TGTGCCAGCAGCGTAAAAGCTAACTATGGCTACACCTTC.

The CDR3 sequence: CAWRGTSGVNEQFF. The CDR3 DNA reads as TGTGCCTGGAGGGGAACTAGCGGGGTAAATGAGCAGTTCTTC. The chain is built from TRBV30 and TRBJ2-1; 10 nucleotides align to TRBD2. With 3 bases clipped from V and 7 bases from J, the junction kept 6 bases outside the gene matches. This CDR3 has 14 amino acids. The germline gives CDR1 GTSNPN, CDR2 SVGIG (reference sequence).

V is TRBV18 and J is TRBJ2-7; possible D gene TRBD1, 6 bases. The germline gives CDR1 KGHSH, CDR2 LQKENI. V was clipped by 1 base and J by 6 bases, with 10 bases between them. The length of the CDR3 is 13 residues. The CDR3 DNA follows: TGTGCCAGCTCACCACGAGGGGGTAGCGAGCAGTACTTC. It yields the protein CASSPRGGSEQYF.

The chain has TRBV11-3 and TRBJ2-5; 11 nucleotides agree with TRBD2. Germline V CDR1 and CDR2: SGHNT, YENEEA. The CDR3 length is 15 residues. J was trimmed by 2 bases and V by 4 bases; bases with no gene match: 3. CDR3 amino acids: CASSSRLAGQETQYF. In DNA, the CDR3 is TGTGCCAGCAGCTCACGACTAGCGGGGCAAGAGACCCAGTACTTC.

The V call is TRBV13, the J call TRBJ2-2, with 7 bases fitting TRBD2. The V and J ends lost 0 bases and 1 base, in that order; junction bases with no gene match: 2. This CDR3 has 16 residues. CDR1 and CDR2 from the germline V gene are PRHDT and FYEKMQ (reference sequence). CDR3 sequence reads: CASSLGVAGNTGELFF. The CDR3 bases are TGTGCCAGCAGCTTAGGTGTAGCGGGGAACACCGGGGAGCTGTTTTTT.

This rearrangement joins TRBV11-1 to TRBJ2-4, with 7 bases matching TRBD1. The CDR3 extends over 15 amino acids. V gave up 4 bases and J gave up 3 bases; unmatched junction bases: 6. Germline values: CDR1 SGHAT, CDR2 FQDESV (reference sequence). The CDR3 protein is CASSSNRGSKNIQYF. CDR3 bases: TGTGCCAGCAGCTCGAACAGGGGTAGCAAAAACATTCAGTACTTC.

This rearrangement joins TRBV3-1 (or the pseudogene TRBV3-2) to TRBJ1-1; D is undetermined. The CDR3 extends over 18 amino acids. The V gene lost 4 bases and the J gene lost 0 bases, with 21 bases spanning the gap. CDR1 and CDR2 (germline): LGHDT, YNNKEL (reference sequence). The DNA of the CDR3 is TGTGCCAGCAGCCCCCGGGGTAGGCTTGGCCAAATGAACACTGAAGCTTTCTTT. This encodes CASSPRGRLGQMNTEAFF.

This clone was picked up one time. The chain recombines TRBV11-3 with TRBJ1-2, with D possibly being TRBD1 (6 bases). The length of the CDR3 is 13 residues. The V gene's germline CDR1 is SGHNT and CDR2 YENEEA. The V end lost 5 bases, the J end lost 7 bases, and 14 bases lay between the germline ends. This CDR3 is CASSLQGSRGYTF. Written as DNA, the CDR3 is TGTGCCAGCAGCCTACAGGGTTCGCGTGGCTACACCTTC.

The rearrangement joins TRBV27 to TRBJ2-3, with 9 bases fitting TRBD2. With V trimmed by 4 bases and J by 2 bases, 4 bases remained unmatched. Per the germline V gene, CDR1 is MNHEY and CDR2 is SMNVEV (reference sequence). This CDR3 region has 15 residues. The CDR3 coding sequence is TGTGCCAGCAGTTCGCGACTAGCGGCCACAGATACGCAGTATTTT. Translated, it gives CASSSRLAATDTQYF.

This chain uses TRBV5-1 with TRBJ2-3, with TRBD2 identical over 12 bases. Trimming removed 2 bases from V and 4 bases from J; junction bases left unmatched: 5. Germline CDR1 SGHRS, CDR2 YFSETQ. There are 16 residues in the CDR3. The CDR3 nucleotides read TGCGCCAGCAGCTTTTTCACTAGCGGGGGGCCAGATACGCAGTATTTT. It specifies CASSFFTSGGPDTQYF. The full variable domain, rest sourced from reference TRBV5-1 and TRBJ2-3, is KAGVTQTPRYLIKTRGQQVTLSCSPISGHRSVSWYQQTPGQGLQFLFEYFSETQRNKGNFPGRFSGRQFSNSRSEMNVSTLELGDSALYLCASSFFTSGGPDTQYFGPGTRLTVL.

The genes are TRBV5-6 and TRBJ1-2, with D uncertain. The V end was cut by 1 base, the J end by 8 bases, with 21 bases between. This CDR3 is 16 amino acids long. Germline lookup yields CDR1 SGHDT and CDR2 YYEEEE. CDR3: CASSLKEIIKIGGYTF. The DNA of the CDR3 is TGTGCCAGCAGCTTGAAGGAGATTATTAAGATTGGCGGCTACACCTTC.

The rearrangement links TRBV5-6 to TRBJ1-1; maybe TRBD1 (6 bases). CDR3 length: 14 amino acids. CDR1 and CDR2 from the germline V gene are SGHDT and YYEEEE. Trimming pared 4 bases from V and 1 base from J, leaving 11 bases between. In DNA form, the CDR3 reads TGTGCCAGCAGCCCTTTGGGACAGAACACTGAAGCTTTCTTT. It yields the protein CASSPLGQNTEAFF.

The rearrangement joins TRBV29-1 to TRBJ2-3; maybe TRBD2 (7 bases). The CDR3 has 14 amino acids. CDR1 and CDR2 from the germline V gene are SQVTM and ANQGSEA. Trimming took off 7 bases at V and 4 bases at J, with 18 bases between the two ends. The CDR3 spells CSELGGGGPDTQYF. The DNA of the CDR3 is TGCAGCGAGCTGGGAGGGGGAGGCCCAGATACGCAGTATTTT.

The V gene is TRBV2, the J gene TRBJ2-5, with TRBD2 identical over 9 bases. J was trimmed by 5 bases and V by 4 bases; bases with no gene match: 8. The V gene's germline CDR1 is SNHLY and CDR2 FYNNEI. The CDR3 totals 15 residues. The CDR3 here is CASSGGLAGVETQYF. Here the CDR3 DNA reads TGTGCCAGCAGTGGTGGGTTAGCGGGGGTGGAGACCCAGTACTTC.

J is TRBJ1-5 and V is TRBV6-5; D ambiguous. The V gene lost 8 bases and the J gene lost 0 bases, with 8 bases spanning the gap. CDR1 is MNHEY and CDR2 is SVGAGI in the germline V gene. The CDR3 extends over 13 amino acids. The CDR3 sequence: CASGENSNQPQHF. The CDR3 DNA reads as TGTGCCAGCGGGGAAAATAGCAATCAGCCCCAGCATTTT.

This sequence joins TRBV5-5 and TRBJ1-2; TRBD1 might be the D (6 bases). The CDR3 is 13 amino acids. V lost 4 bases to trimming and J lost 8 bases, with 15 bases between them. Germline CDR1 reads SGHKS; CDR2 reads YYEKEE (reference sequence). The CDR3 DNA reads TGTGCCAGCAGCACCGGACAGCGTCAGGGCTACACCTTC. It encodes CASSTGQRQGYTF. Combining the CDR3 with reference TRBV5-5 and TRBJ1-2 gives the whole variable domain DAGVTQSPTHLIKTRGQQVTLRCSPISGHKSVSWYQQVLGQGPQFIFQYYEKEERGRGNFPDRFSARQFPNYSSELNVNALLLGDSALYLCASSTGQRQGYTFGSGTRLTVV.

This clone turned up a few times. This sequence joins TRBV27 and TRBJ2-3; 8 bases are a match to TRBD1. The trim removed 4 bases at V and 2 bases at J, leaving 2 bases unmatched. Germline V gene lookup returns CDR1 MNHEY and CDR2 SMNVEV (reference sequence). The CDR3 has 14 amino acids. This CDR3 is CASSWTGNTDTQYF. In DNA, the CDR3 is TGTGCCAGCAGTTGGACAGGGAACACAGATACGCAGTATTTT.

The chain joins TRBV6-6 to TRBJ2-5; no definite D call. V was trimmed by 7 bases and J by 1 base, leaving 13 bases between them. Germline V gene sequence: CDR1 MNHNY, CDR2 SVGAGI (reference sequence). The CDR3 loop spans 14 amino acids. CDR3: CASKSDGTQETQYF. In DNA, the CDR3 is TGTGCCAGCAAGTCTGACGGAACCCAAGAGACCCAGTACTTC.

V usage is TRBV7-9 and J usage is TRBJ1-3, with a possible D match to TRBD1 (5 bases). This CDR3 has 17 amino acids. The germline V gene has CDR1 SEHNR and CDR2 FQNEAQ (reference sequence). The ends were cut back, 5 bases at V and 4 bases at J, with 21 bases in the middle. CDR3 region: CASSLMGGMSVGNTIYF. The CDR3 DNA reads TGTGCCAGCAGCCTGATGGGGGGGATGTCGGTGGGAAACACCATATATTTT.

The V and J genes are TRBV30 and TRBJ2-3, with 12 bases identical to TRBD2. Germline CDR1 is GTSNPN and CDR2 is SVGIG (reference sequence). The J segment lost 8 bases and the V segment lost 2 bases, leaving 8 bases of the junction unmatched. The CDR3 is 15 residues long. Here the CDR3 reads CAWSPSGGVLGTQYF. DNA for the CDR3: TGTGCCTGGAGTCCTAGCGGGGGGGTATTGGGTACGCAGTATTTT.

This chain uses TRBV4-1 with TRBJ1-5; D gene unclear. The CDR3 consists of 16 residues. The ends were cut back, 0 bases at V and 0 bases at J, with 9 bases in the middle. Germline V lookup: CDR1 MGHRA, CDR2 YSYEKL. CDR3 amino acids: CASSQDSQYSNQPQHF. The DNA for the CDR3 is TGCGCCAGCAGCCAAGATAGCCAGTATAGCAATCAGCCCCAGCATTTT.

This clone came up once. The rearrangement joins TRBV12-3 or TRBV12-4 to TRBJ1-3; D is undetermined. Trimming pared 7 bases from V and 10 bases from J, leaving 8 bases between. This CDR3 has 10 amino acids. CDR3 in DNA: TGTGCCAGCACCTTTGGGACCATATATTTT. It specifies CASTFGTIYF.

The chain combines TRBV10-2 with TRBJ1-2; 11 nucleotides match TRBD1. The CDR3 is 15 residues long. Germline lookup yields CDR1 WSHSY and CDR2 SAAADI. Trimming at V came to 0 bases and at J to 8 bases, leaving 5 bases not matched to a gene. DNA of the CDR3: TGCGCCAGCAGTGAGTCAGGACAGGGGGCGAGGGGCTACACCTTC. It translates to CASSESGQGARGYTF.

The J gene is TRBJ2-7, the V gene TRBV3-1 (or the pseudogene TRBV3-2); 7 nucleotides line up with TRBD1. The CDR3 has 14 residues. Germline loops: CDR1 LGHDT, CDR2 YNNKEL (reference sequence). V was pared by 3 bases and J by 2 bases, with 4 bases of the junction left unmatched. This CDR3 reads CASSHWDRPYEQYF. The CDR3 DNA reads TGTGCCAGCAGCCACTGGGACAGACCCTACGAGCAGTACTTC.

The chain has TRBV5-6 and TRBJ1-3, with D unclear. The CDR3 is 16 residues long. Trimming left V 3 bases short and J 6 bases short, with 19 bases between. CDR1 and CDR2 (germline): SGHDT, YYEEEE. The CDR3 region has the DNA TGTGCCAGCAGCTCGGAGAGAGTAAGCCCCATAAACACCATATATTTT. It encodes CASSSERVSPINTIYF.